Here is one T cell receptor (beta chain) with its context. Its antigen is not known. This sample was included in a study of cytomegalovirus exposure and HLA in healthy donors. Across the whole study: Earlier results showed roughly 120 million unique TCR beta sequences derived from roughly 180 million T cells. Tens of millions of unique TCRs from HLA-typed donors were held in an early release of data.

Study-wide results and caveats: A later analysis appeared to link common viral pathogens to several of the most significant clusters.

Amplification used 60 Vbeta primers and 13 Jbeta primers. Only in-frame clones appear in the TCRdb table, and some are missing; sequencing was by immunoSEQ multiplex PCR. The sample carries tens of thousands of clones, approximately 70% recorded once. The V end lost 2 bases, the J end lost 0 bases, and 5 bases lay between the germline ends. The CDR3 is 15 residues long. The V gene's germline CDR1 is MNHNS and CDR2 SASEGT. While unrecorded immune exposures were likely, the donors were nominally healthy when sampled. Source material: PBMCs. The chain has TRBV6-1 and TRBJ2-6; no definite D call. This clonotype originated in a man in his fifties or sixties in good health and CMV-seronegative. CDR3 sequence: CASSESSSGANVLTF. The CDR3 nucleotides read TGTGCCAGCAGTGAATCGTCCTCTGGGGCCAACGTCCTGACTTTC.